This is a list of T cell receptor beta chains from one sample in a study of T cells after yellow fever vaccination. TCRdb processed the 5' RACE reads anew with MiXCR; each CDR3 protein has one entry. The sample records some 500,000 distinct CDR3 sequences, roughly 13% being singletons. The sample consisted of PBMCs, taken on the day of the yellow fever booster vaccination. These receptors all stem from a man aged 25-45 years who received the YFV17D yellow fever vaccine. The CDR3 runs from the conserved cysteine through the conserved F or W. D genes are given only for firm matches. A row's size may be missing; if present it is once, few, many or a size class.

clone size | J gene | D gene | V gene | CDR3 protein | CDR3 DNA
many | TRBJ2-5 | . | TRBV7-9 | CASSLWGEETQYF | TGTGCCAGCAGCTTATGGGGGGAGGAGACCCAGTACTTC
. | TRBJ2-5 | TRBD2 | TRBV5-1 | CASSGSGRGETQYF | TGCGCCAGCAGCGGTAGCGGGAGGGGTGAGACCCAGTACTTC
. | TRBJ2-7 | . | TRBV4-2 | CASSQEPRSYEQYF | TGTGCCAGCAGCCAAGAACCACGCTCCTACGAGCAGTACTTC
few | TRBJ1-2 | . | TRBV27 | CASSEPGTGRRGYTF | TGTGCCAGCAGTGAACCGGGAACGGGGAGACGTGGCTACACCTTC
. | TRBJ2-7 | . | TRBV5-4 | CASSLAPTSAFTYEQYF | TGTGCCAGCAGCTTGGCCCCTACCAGTGCCTTCACCTACGAGCAGTACTTC
few | TRBJ2-2 | . | TRBV5-1 | CASAVTGELFF | TGCGCCAGCGCCGTCACCGGGGAGCTGTTTTTT
many | TRBJ1-1 | . | TRBV4-3 | CASSSPGTNTEAFF | TGCGCCAGCAGCTCGCCGGGAACGAACACTGAAGCTTTCTTT
. | TRBJ1-2 | TRBD1 | TRBV30 | CAWSIRDRGGYGYTF | TGTGCCTGGAGTATCAGGGACAGGGGGGGCTATGGCTACACCTTC
many | TRBJ1-1 | . | TRBV7-2 | CASSPSGGSTEAFF | TGTGCCAGCAGCCCCAGCGGGGGGAGTACTGAAGCTTTCTTT
few | TRBJ2-2 | TRBD2 | TRBV20-1 | CSAIGREGLAGELFF | TGCAGTGCCATAGGACGGGAGGGCCTGGCCGGGGAGCTGTTTTTT
. | TRBJ2-7 | . | TRBV14 | CASSPRWSGAVEQYF | TGTGCCAGCAGTCCAAGGTGGTCAGGGGCGGTGGAGCAGTACTTC
. | TRBJ2-5 | . | TRBV7-2 | CASSTYAAVETQYF | TGTGCCAGCAGCACCTACGCTGCTGTTGAGACCCAGTACTTC
many | TRBJ1-1 | . | TRBV19 | CASIHGGVNTEAFF | TGTGCCAGTATCCACGGTGGAGTGAACACTGAAGCTTTCTTT
many | TRBJ2-2 | TRBD2 | TRBV20-1 | CSGTSGSNTGELFF | TGCTCGGGGACTAGCGGGAGTAACACCGGGGAGCTGTTTTTT
few | TRBJ2-5 | . | TRBV15 | CATSRTRQDQETQYF | TGTGCCACCAGCAGAACAAGACAGGACCAAGAGACCCAGTACTTC
. | TRBJ1-5 | . | TRBV14 | CASSLGGALDQPQHF | TGTGCCAGCAGCCTCGGGGGGGCGCTTGATCAGCCCCAGCATTTT
. | TRBJ1-2 | TRBD1 | TRBV6-5 | CASAPGQGFWGYTF | TGTGCCAGTGCCCCGGGACAGGGTTTTTGGGGCTACACCTTC
. | TRBJ2-3 | TRBD2 | TRBV12-3/TRBV12-4 | CASSPYLSGRGEDTRYF | TGTGCCAGCAGTCCGTACCTCTCCGGTCGGGGGGAAGATACGCGGTATTTT
. | TRBJ2-7 | . | TRBV6-5 | CASGVTGTGSVEQYF | TGTGCCAGCGGAGTTACGGGTACAGGGTCGGTCGAGCAGTACTTC
few | TRBJ2-5 | . | TRBV12-3/TRBV12-4 | CASSEPRVPETQYF | TGTGCCAGCAGCGAACCTAGGGTCCCAGAGACCCAGTACTTC
. | TRBJ2-1 | . | TRBV7-2 | CASRLGDTPYNEQFF | TGTGCCAGCAGACTCGGAGATACCCCATACAATGAGCAGTTCTTC
. | TRBJ2-3 | TRBD2 | TRBV5-1 | CASSQLAGRDTQYF | TGCGCCAGCAGCCAACTAGCGGGAAGGGATACGCAGTATTTT
. | TRBJ2-1 | TRBD2 | TRBV30 | CAWTSAAGGPREQFF | TGTGCCTGGACCTCCGCTGCGGGAGGGCCGCGTGAGCAGTTCTTC
. | TRBJ1-2 | . | TRBV5-1 | CASSLEAGRFYGYTF | TGCGCCAGCAGCTTGGAGGCGGGACGGTTCTATGGCTACACCTTC
few | TRBJ2-1 | . | TRBV20-1 | CSASREQFF | TGCAGTGCTAGTCGTGAGCAGTTCTTC
few | TRBJ2-1 | TRBD2 | TRBV11-2 | CASSPIREALYNEQFF | TGTGCCAGCAGCCCGATTCGGGAGGCGCTCTACAATGAGCAGTTCTTC
few | TRBJ2-1 | . | TRBV7-2 | CASSLASSGSEQFF | TGTGCCAGCAGCTTAGCCAGTAGCGGAAGCGAGCAGTTCTTC
few | TRBJ2-3 | . | TRBV20-1 | CSARDAGSTDTQYF | TGCAGTGCTAGGGATGCAGGGAGCACAGATACGCAGTATTTT
. | TRBJ2-5 | TRBD2 | TRBV18 | CASSPAASGSWPRNKETQYF | TGTGCCAGCTCACCGGCAGCTAGCGGGAGTTGGCCAAGGAATAAAGAGACCCAGTACTTC
. | TRBJ1-1 | . | TRBV20-1 | CSAVSGTSGTTEAFF | TGCAGTGCTGTTTCTGGGACTTCAGGGACCACTGAAGCTTTCTTT
. | TRBJ2-3 | . | TRBV20-1 | CSAPDRGSGTDTQYF | TGCAGTGCTCCGGACCGAGGTAGCGGCACAGATACGCAGTATTTT